The 11 T cell receptor beta chains given below trace back to one sample, sequenced in a study of blood T cell repertoires in COVID-19. Sequencing was performed with immunoSEQ multiplex PCR; in TCRdb, only in-frame clones are kept and a portion is missing. This table has under 130,000 clones, roughly 90% appearing once. The sample was peripheral blood. Source of these receptors: a woman in her sixties with acute or convalescent COVID-19.

CDR3 in DNA: TGTGCCAGTAGTACCACAGGGGGGTTCTCTGGAAACACCATATATTTT. It specifies CASSTTGGFSGNTIYF. V and J are TRBV19 and TRBJ1-3, with 8 positions matching TRBD1. There are 16 residues in the CDR3. The germline CDR1 and CDR2 sequences are LNHDA and SQIVND (reference sequence). With 4 bases clipped from V and 0 bases from J, the junction kept 5 bases outside the gene matches.

This sequence joins TRBV6-5 and TRBJ2-1; TRBD2 matches 10 bases. V shed 7 bases and J 3 bases; nucleotides not matched to a gene: 6. Germline CDR1 MNHEY, CDR2 SVGAGI. This CDR3 comprises 15 residues. CDR3 coding DNA: TGTGCCAGCACCCAGACTAGCGGGCGCTACAATGAGCAGTTCTTC. This translates into CASTQTSGRYNEQFF.

This chain links TRBV6-5 with TRBJ1-2; D unresolved. Trimming pared 6 bases from V and 4 bases from J, leaving 12 bases between. The germline gives CDR1 MNHEY, CDR2 SVGAGI. CDR3 length equals 13 residues. The CDR3 region is CASREDGFYGYTF. The CDR3, as DNA: TGTGCCAGCAGGGAGGACGGATTCTATGGCTACACCTTC.

This sequence joins TRBV9 and TRBJ1-5, with 12 nucleotides matching TRBD1. The CDR3 has 15 amino acids. Per germline, CDR1 SGDLS and CDR2 YYNGEE. After removal of 4 bases from V and 6 bases from J, the junction contained 5 bases not matched to a gene. CDR3 sequence: CASSPGTGGGQPQHF. DNA for the CDR3: TGTGCCAGCAGCCCCGGGACAGGGGGCGGTCAGCCCCAGCATTTT.

Only one count was recorded for this clone. The gene calls are TRBV29-1 and TRBJ2-2, with a possible D match to TRBD2 (5 bases). The CDR3 extends over 14 amino acids. V shed 4 bases and J shed 0 bases, with 9 bases lying between them. The germline CDR1 and CDR2 sequences are SQVTM and ANQGSEA. The CDR3 loop reads CSVGGFSNTGELFF. Here the CDR3 DNA reads TGCAGCGTTGGAGGGTTCTCGAACACCGGGGAGCTGTTTTTT.

This clone was recorded once. This chain joins TRBV5-6 and TRBJ1-2; tentative D call: TRBD1 (5 bases). V shed 0 bases and J shed 4 bases, with 10 bases lying between them. The CDR3 contains 14 residues. Germline CDR1 SGHDT, CDR2 YYEEEE. CDR3 nucleotide sequence: TGTGCCAGCAGCTTGGAGCAGGGCTCCTATGGCTACACCTTC. This gives the protein CASSLEQGSYGYTF. The whole variable domain, remainder taken from reference TRBV5-6 and TRBJ1-2, is DAGVTQSPTHLIKTRGQQVTLRCSPKSGHDTVSWYQQALGQGPQFIFQYYEEEERQRGNFPDRFSGHQFPNYSSELNVNALLLGDSALYLCASSLEQGSYGYTFGSGTRLTVV.

The chain recombines TRBV7-2 with TRBJ1-4, with D perhaps matching TRBD1 (5 bases). V lost 5 bases and J lost 1, with 20 bases in between. The CDR3 covers 18 residues. Germline CDR1 reads SGHTA; CDR2 reads FQGNSA. The CDR3 sequence is CASSRNPRGLGTNEKLFF. CDR3 DNA: TGTGCCAGCAGCCGCAACCCGCGGGGGTTAGGAACTAATGAAAAACTGTTTTTT.

The rearrangement uses TRBV4-1 and TRBJ1-4; 9 bases line up with TRBD1. V was pared by 0 bases and J by 7 bases, with 6 bases of the junction left unmatched. The CDR3 is 16 amino acids. CDR1 is MGHRA and CDR2 is YSYEKL in the germline V gene. CDR3 protein: CASSQDRTGVGEKLFF. CDR3 nucleotides: TGCGCCAGCAGCCAAGACCGGACAGGGGTGGGTGAAAAACTGTTTTTT.

The J gene is TRBJ2-7, the V gene TRBV18; D gene ambiguous. Trimming pared 3 bases from V and 3 bases from J, leaving 9 bases between. The CDR3 consists of 13 residues. Germline V gene data show CDR1 as KGHSH and CDR2 as LQKENI. The CDR3 sequence: CASSPAAYYEQYF. As DNA, the CDR3 is TGTGCCAGCTCACCTGCGGCCTACTACGAGCAGTACTTC.

The J gene is TRBJ1-5, the V gene TRBV10-3; D is undetermined. Germline V CDR1 and CDR2: ENHRY, SYGVKD. V dropped 11 bases and J dropped 5 bases, with 16 bases sitting between them. This CDR3 contains 13 residues. CDR3 bases: TGTGCCGCGTCTAAGGGAGGAGATCAGCCCCAGCATTTT. It codes for CAASKGGDQPQHF.

The V call is TRBV20-1, the J call TRBJ2-3; D ambiguous. The V gene lost 3 bases and the J gene lost 3 bases, with 4 bases spanning the gap. CDR3 length: 11 amino acids. CDR1 DFQATT and CDR2 SNEGSKA come from the germline V gene (reference sequence). In DNA form, the CDR3 reads TGCAGTGCTAGCGGGACAGATACGCAGTATTTT. It yields the protein CSASGTDTQYF.